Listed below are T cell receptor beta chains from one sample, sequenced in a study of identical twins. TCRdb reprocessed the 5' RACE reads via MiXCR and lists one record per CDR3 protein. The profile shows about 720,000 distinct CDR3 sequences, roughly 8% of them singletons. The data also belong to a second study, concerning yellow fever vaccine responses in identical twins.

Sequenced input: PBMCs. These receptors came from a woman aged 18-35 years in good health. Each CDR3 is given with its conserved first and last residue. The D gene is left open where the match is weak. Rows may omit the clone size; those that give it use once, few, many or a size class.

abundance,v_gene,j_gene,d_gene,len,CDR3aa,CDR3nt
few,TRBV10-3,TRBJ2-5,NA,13,CAIKGRVEETQYF,TGTGCCATCAAGGGCAGGGTAGAAGAGACCCAGTACTTC
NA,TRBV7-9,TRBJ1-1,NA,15,CASSLEQGLNTEAFF,TGTGCCAGCAGCTTAGAACAGGGATTGAACACTGAAGCTTTCTTT
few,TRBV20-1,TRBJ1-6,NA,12,CSAEDRNSPLHF,TGCAGTGCTGAGGACAGAAATTCACCCCTCCACTTT
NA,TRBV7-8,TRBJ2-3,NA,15,CASSLSPFGSDTQYF,TGTGCCAGCAGCTTATCGCCGTTCGGGTCAGATACGCAGTATTTT
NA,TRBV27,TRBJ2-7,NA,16,CASSPRSLGPAREQYF,TGTGCCAGCAGTCCCCGATCCCTTGGACCAGCGAGGGAGCAGTACTTC
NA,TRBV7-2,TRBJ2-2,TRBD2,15,CASRIAGLRAGELFF,TGTGCCAGCCGAATAGCGGGACTCAGGGCCGGGGAGCTGTTTTTT
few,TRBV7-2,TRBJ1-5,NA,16,CASSLAAREMSQPQHF,TGTGCCAGCAGCTTAGCGGCCAGGGAGATGAGTCAGCCCCAGCATTTT
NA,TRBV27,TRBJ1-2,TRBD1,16,CASSLSWGGQAYGYTF,TGTGCCAGCAGTTTATCTTGGGGGGGACAGGCCTATGGCTACACCTTC
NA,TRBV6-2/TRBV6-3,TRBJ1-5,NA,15,CASSQGGNSNQPQHF,TGTGCCAGCAGTCAAGGGGGGAATAGCAATCAGCCCCAGCATTTT
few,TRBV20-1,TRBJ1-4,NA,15,CSATSSGELVGKLFF,TGCAGTGCTACGTCTTCGGGGGAGTTGGTGGGAAAACTGTTTTTT
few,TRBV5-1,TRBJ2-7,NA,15,CASSHGDTISYEQYF,TGCGCCAGCAGCCATGGGGACACTATCTCCTACGAGCAGTACTTC
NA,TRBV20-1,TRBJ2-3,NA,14,CSARVSVHKDTQYF,TGCAGTGCTAGAGTTAGTGTGCATAAGGATACGCAGTATTTT
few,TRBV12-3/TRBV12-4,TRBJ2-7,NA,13,CASTQTAIGEQYF,TGTGCCAGCACCCAAACGGCGATTGGCGAGCAGTACTTC
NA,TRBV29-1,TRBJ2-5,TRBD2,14,CSVEEGEGWETQYF,TGCAGCGTTGAAGAGGGGGAGGGTTGGGAGACCCAGTACTTC
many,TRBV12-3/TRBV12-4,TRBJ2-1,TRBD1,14,CASTNRDRGLGQFF,TGTGCCAGCACCAACCGGGACAGGGGGCTAGGGCAGTTCTTC
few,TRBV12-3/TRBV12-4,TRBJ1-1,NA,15,CASSSPLVLAIEAFF,TGTGCCAGCAGTTCCCCCCTCGTTCTTGCAATTGAAGCTTTCTTT
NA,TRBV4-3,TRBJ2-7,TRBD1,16,CASSQDQNRGLYEQYF,TGCGCCAGCAGCCAAGATCAAAACAGGGGGTTGTACGAGCAGTACTTC
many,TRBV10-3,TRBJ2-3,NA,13,CAIMGTSTDTQYF,TGTGCCATCATGGGGACTAGCACAGATACGCAGTATTTT
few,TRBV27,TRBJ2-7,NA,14,CASSPQLSPTQQYF,TGTGCCAGCAGTCCACAACTATCTCCTACGCAGCAGTACTTC
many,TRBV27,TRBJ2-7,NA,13,CASSQTAHYEQYF,TGTGCCAGCAGCCAGACAGCCCATTACGAGCAGTACTTC
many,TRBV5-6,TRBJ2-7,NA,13,CASSLPGDYEQYF,TGTGCCAGCAGCTTGCCGGGGGACTACGAGCAGTACTTC
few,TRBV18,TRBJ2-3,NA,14,CASSPGESTDTQYF,TGTGCCAGCTCTCCGGGGGAAAGCACAGATACGCAGTATTTT
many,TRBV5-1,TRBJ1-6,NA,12,CASSLDGTLLHF,TGCGCCAGCAGCTTGGACGGGACACTACTCCACTTT
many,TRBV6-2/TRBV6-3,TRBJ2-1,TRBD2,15,CASSAGLAGHLPNRF,TGTGCCAGCAGTGCGGGACTAGCGGGACACCTCCCGAATCGCTTC
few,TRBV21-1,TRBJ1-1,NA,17,CASTMLLEDRENTEAFF,TGTGCCAGCACCATGCTCCTCGAAGACAGGGAGAACACTGAAGCTTTCTTT
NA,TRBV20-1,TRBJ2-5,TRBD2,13,CSASGLVRETQYF,TGCAGTGCTAGTGGACTAGTTCGAGAGACCCAGTACTTC
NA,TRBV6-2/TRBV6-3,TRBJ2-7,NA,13,CASSYNGGHEQYF,TGTGCCAGCAGTTACAATGGGGGACACGAGCAGTACTTC
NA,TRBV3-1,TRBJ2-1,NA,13,CASSQGLGGEQFF,TGTGCCAGCAGCCAAGGTTTGGGGGGTGAGCAGTTCTTC
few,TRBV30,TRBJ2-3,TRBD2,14,CAWTAGGGTDTQYF,TGTGCCTGGACAGCGGGAGGAGGCACAGATACGCAGTATTTT
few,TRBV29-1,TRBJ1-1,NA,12,CSVGGGSTEAFF,TGCAGCGTTGGGGGGGGGAGCACTGAAGCTTTCTTT
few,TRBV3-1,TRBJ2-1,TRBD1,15,CASSSRDRSNNEQFF,TGTGCCAGCAGCTCCCGGGACAGGAGCAACAATGAGCAGTTCTTC
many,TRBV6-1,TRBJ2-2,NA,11,CASRGSGELFF,TGTGCCAGCCGCGGTTCCGGGGAGCTGTTTTTT
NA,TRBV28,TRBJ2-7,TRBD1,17,CASSLRTGGPSSYEQYF,TGTGCCAGCAGTCTCCGGACAGGGGGGCCGAGCTCCTACGAGCAGTACTTC
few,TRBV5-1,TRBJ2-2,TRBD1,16,CASSYIGQGNTGELFF,TGCGCCAGCAGCTATATCGGACAGGGTAACACCGGGGAGCTGTTTTTT
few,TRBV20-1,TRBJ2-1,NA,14,CSAEVGGRSNEQFF,TGCAGTGCAGAGGTTGGCGGACGTTCCAATGAGCAGTTCTTC
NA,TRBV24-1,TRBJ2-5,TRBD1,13,CATGQESGETQYF,TGTGCCACCGGACAGGAAAGCGGAGAGACCCAGTACTTC
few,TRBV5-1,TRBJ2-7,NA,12,CASSKNSYEQYF,TGCGCCAGCAGCAAAAACTCCTACGAGCAGTACTTC
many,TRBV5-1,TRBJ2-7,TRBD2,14,CASSPTSGVYEQYF,TGCGCCAGCAGCCCGACTAGCGGGGTCTACGAGCAGTACTTC
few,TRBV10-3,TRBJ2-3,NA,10,CAAGTGTQYF,TGTGCCGCAGGTACGGGTACGCAGTATTTT
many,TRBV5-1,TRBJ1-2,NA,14,CASRPPGLNYGYTF,TGCGCCAGCAGACCACCGGGACTTAACTATGGCTACACCTTC
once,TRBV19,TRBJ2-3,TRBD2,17,CASRSGTSGRAADTQYF,TGTGCCAGTAGATCCGGGACTAGCGGGAGGGCCGCAGATACGCAGTATTTT
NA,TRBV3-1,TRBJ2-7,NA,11,CASSQKYEQYF,TGTGCCAGCAGCCAGAAATACGAGCAGTACTTC
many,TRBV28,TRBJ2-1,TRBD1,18,CASSLPPGTANRYNEQFF,TGTGCCAGCAGTTTACCCCCCGGGACAGCGAATCGTTACAATGAGCAGTTCTTC
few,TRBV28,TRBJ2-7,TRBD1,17,CATKPTMTGTGGYEQYF,TGTGCCACCAAACCGACAATGACCGGGACAGGGGGCTACGAGCAGTACTTC
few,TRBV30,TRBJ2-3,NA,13,CAWSTGATDTQYF,TGTGCCTGGAGTACCGGGGCGACAGATACGCAGTATTTT